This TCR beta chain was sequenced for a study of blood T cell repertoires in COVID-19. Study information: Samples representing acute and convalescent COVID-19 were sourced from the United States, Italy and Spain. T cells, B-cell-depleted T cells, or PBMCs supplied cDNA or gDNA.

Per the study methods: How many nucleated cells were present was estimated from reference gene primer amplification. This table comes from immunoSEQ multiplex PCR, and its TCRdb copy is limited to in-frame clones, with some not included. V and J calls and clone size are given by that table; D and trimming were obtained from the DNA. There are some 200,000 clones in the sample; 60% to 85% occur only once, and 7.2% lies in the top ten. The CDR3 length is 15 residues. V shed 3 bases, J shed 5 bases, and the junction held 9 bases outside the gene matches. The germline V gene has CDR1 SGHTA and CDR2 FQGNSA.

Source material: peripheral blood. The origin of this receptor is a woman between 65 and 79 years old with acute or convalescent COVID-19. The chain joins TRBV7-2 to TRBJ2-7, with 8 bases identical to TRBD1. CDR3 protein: CASSLTPGTGNEQYF. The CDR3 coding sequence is TGTGCCAGCAGCTTGACTCCCGGGACAGGAAACGAGCAGTACTTC.